A single sample gave rise to the 21 T cell receptor beta chains below, sequenced in a study of T-cell reconstitution after alpha-beta-depleted transplantation in children. A library of TCRbeta sequences, prepared with unique molecular identifiers, was generated. TCRdb ran MiXCR on the PCR reads and lists one entry per CDR3 protein. The repertoire holds around 670,000 distinct CDR3 sequences, with around 12% as singletons. The material sequenced was PBMCs, taken before TCRalphabeta/CD19-depleted stem cell transplant. The receptors originated from a girl aged 2-10 years with congenital amegakaryocytic thrombocytopenia, due to receive a stem cell transplant.

This clonotype was seen many times. The chain combines TRBV28 with TRBJ2-7; D ambiguous. Germline CDR1 and CDR2: MDHEN and SYDVKM. This CDR3 contains 16 residues. V lost 6 bases and J 0 bases, leaving 18 bases between the germline ends. CDR3 in DNA: TGTGCCAGCAGCTACACCCGGACGAGTATCTCCTACGAGCAGTACTTC. This gives the protein CASSYTRTSISYEQYF.

This clonotype was seen repeatedly, ten times or more. The chain employs TRBV5-1 and TRBJ2-1, with 7 bases that match TRBD2. Germline lookup yields CDR1 SGHRS and CDR2 YFSETQ. The CDR3 length is 15 residues. V shed 0 bases, J shed 5 bases, and the junction held 5 bases outside the gene matches. The CDR3 DNA sequence: TGCGCCAGCAGCTTGGCCAGCGGGGTAAACAATGAGCAGTTCTTC. Protein: CASSLASGVNNEQFF.

This clonotype was seen at least ten times. The chain couples TRBV5-6 to TRBJ2-3, with D maybe TRBD1 (5 bases). Germline V gene data show CDR1 as SGHDT and CDR2 as YYEEEE. The CDR3 has 13 residues. V lost 4 bases and J 4 bases, leaving 10 bases between the germline ends. The CDR3 reads CASSQQAADTQYF. The CDR3 DNA follows: TGTGCCAGCAGCCAACAGGCGGCAGATACGCAGTATTTT.

The rearrangement joins TRBV28 to TRBJ2-7; 8 bases match TRBD1. The junction had 15 bases not matched to a gene; V was cut back by 4 bases and J by 4 bases. The CDR3 totals 17 residues. Germline CDR1 and CDR2: MDHEN and SYDVKM. The CDR3 region has the DNA TGTGCCAGCAGTTCCAACCCCCAGGGACAGGTAAAATACGAGCAGTACTTC. Encoded protein: CASSSNPQGQVKYEQYF.

Ten or more counts support this clonotype. This chain links TRBV6-6 with TRBJ2-1; tentatively, D is TRBD2 (6 bases). Germline V gives CDR1 MNHNY, CDR2 SVGAGI (reference sequence). V lost 2 bases and J 9 bases, leaving 11 bases between the germline ends. CDR3 length equals 13 residues. CDR3 nucleotides: TGTGCCAGCAGTTACGGGGACTTCGGTGAGCAGTTCTTC. Translating gives CASSYGDFGEQFF.

This clonotype was seen once. A much larger clone sits a single nucleotide away, making a read error possible. V usage is TRBV12-3 or TRBV12-4 and J usage is TRBJ1-5, with a possible D match to TRBD1 (5 bases). CDR3 length equals 14 residues. The CDR3 spells CVSTPQGGNQPQHF. For the CDR3, the DNA is TGTGTCAGCACCCCTCAGGGTGGCAATCAGCCCCAGCATTTT.

V and J are TRBV7-9 and TRBJ2-7, with 11 bases lining up with TRBD2. The CDR3 sequence is 17 residues long. Germline trimming cut 1 base from V and 2 bases from J; bases unmatched to any gene: 7. CDR1 is SEHNR and CDR2 is FQNEAQ in the germline V gene (reference sequence). The CDR3 loop reads CASSLGFGLAGTYEQYF. In DNA, the CDR3 is TGTGCCAGCAGCTTAGGTTTCGGACTAGCGGGTACCTACGAGCAGTACTTC.

The sample holds many counts of this clonotype. The chain combines TRBV29-1 with TRBJ2-7; D might be TRBD1 (6 bases). The CDR3 spans 13 residues. Per germline, CDR1 SQVTM and CDR2 ANQGSEA. The V and J ends lost 5 bases and 1 base respectively, with 12 bases between them. CDR3 residues: CSVSTGGSYEQYF. The CDR3 nucleotides are TGCAGCGTTTCGACAGGTGGGTCCTACGAGCAGTACTTC.

A few counts support this clonotype. The rearrangement uses TRBV12-3 or TRBV12-4 and TRBJ2-1; perhaps TRBD2 as D (5 bases). V lost 0 bases and J lost 15, with 12 bases in between. This CDR3 region has 12 residues. CDR3 DNA: TGTGCCAGCAGTTTAGCGCTACGGAGCGGGTTCTTC. Translating gives CASSLALRSGFF.

This clonotype was observed a handful of times. This rearrangement joins TRBV5-1 to TRBJ2-7; 13 bases line up with TRBD2. Trimming took 2 bases from V and 5 from J; bases not matched to a gene: 10. This CDR3 is built from 17 residues. Germline V gene lookup returns CDR1 SGHRS and CDR2 YFSETQ. CDR3 loop: CASSFRTSGSVGHEQYF. CDR3 nucleotides: TGCGCCAGCAGCTTCCGGACTAGCGGGAGTGTAGGCCACGAGCAGTACTTC. Full variable domain (rest looked up from reference TRBV5-1 and TRBJ2-7): KAGVTQTPRYLIKTRGQQVTLSCSPISGHRSVSWYQQTPGQGLQFLFEYFSETQRNKGNFPGRFSGRQFSNSRSEMNVSTLELGDSALYLCASSFRTSGSVGHEQYFGPGTRLTVT.

This chain links TRBV6-2 or TRBV6-3 with TRBJ2-1, with TRBD2 identical over 13 bases. This CDR3 contains 18 residues. Germline loops: CDR1 MNHEY, CDR2 SVGEGT. V shed 2 bases, J shed 2 bases, and the junction held 6 bases outside the gene matches. Here the CDR3 DNA reads TGTGCCAGCAGTTACAGGACTAGCGGGAGTGGCCCCTACAATGAGCAGTTCTTC. Translating gives CASSYRTSGSGPYNEQFF.

This clonotype was counted at least ten times. V and J are TRBV7-3 and TRBJ2-3; D is undetermined. This CDR3 has 14 residues. Trimming cost V 5 bases and J 6 bases, with 15 bases left between them. Per the germline V gene, CDR1 is SGHTA and CDR2 is FQGTGA. The CDR3 bases are TGTGCCAGCAGCCCTCTGGGCGGTTCGGATACGCAGTATTTT. Protein product: CASSPLGGSDTQYF.

This clonotype was detected ten times or more. The chain joins TRBV12-3 or TRBV12-4 to TRBJ2-1; D perhaps matches TRBD2 (5 bases). V shed 2 bases and J shed 5 bases, with 10 bases lying between them. This CDR3 region has 14 residues. CDR3 bases: TGTGCCAGCAGTTTATTACTGCGGGACAATGAGCAGTTCTTC. Translated: CASSLLLRDNEQFF.

This clonotype was recorded at least ten times. The chain is built from TRBV29-1 and TRBJ2-5; tentatively, D is TRBD1 (5 bases). CDR3 length: 13 residues. V lost 3 bases and J lost 5, with 13 bases in between. Per the germline V gene, CDR1 is SQVTM and CDR2 is ANQGSEA. The CDR3 DNA reads TGCAGCGTTGATCGGCAGGGTGGGGAGACCCAGTACTTC. As protein: CSVDRQGGETQYF.

This clonotype was seen at least ten times. This sequence joins TRBV20-1 and TRBJ2-7; TRBD1 is a possible D gene (5 bases). CDR1 and CDR2 from the germline V gene are DFQATT and SNEGSKA (reference sequence). V lost 2 bases and J lost 2, with 13 bases in between. The CDR3 runs to 14 residues. The CDR3 sequence is CSARSLTQAYEQYF. The DNA for the CDR3 is TGCAGTGCTAGATCACTCACACAGGCCTACGAGCAGTACTTC.

The chain carries TRBV25-1 and TRBJ2-3; D is uncertain. The CDR3 covers 15 residues. Between the trimmed V and J ends, which lost 4 bases and 1 base, there was a span of 12 bases. The V gene's germline CDR1 is MGHDK and CDR2 SYGVNS. The CDR3 region has the DNA TGTGCCAGCAGTGGACCACAGTGGGGCACAGATACGCAGTATTTT. Translating gives CASSGPQWGTDTQYF.

Points on this clonotype: At one boundary the junction diverges from the germline segment, which might be a read error. The chain employs TRBV7-6 and TRBJ2-1; D possibly corresponds to TRBD2 (6 bases). This CDR3 has 18 residues. CDR1 and CDR2 (germline): SGHVS, FNYEAQ. The CDR3 DNA reads TGTGCCAGCAGCTTAGCCCGATACTCCGGGAGCTCCTACAATGAGCAGTCCTTC. Encoded protein: CASSLARYSGSSYNEQSF.

The rearrangement links TRBV4-1 to TRBJ2-1, with TRBD2 identical over 9 bases. V lost 6 bases to trimming and J lost 4 bases; unmatched junction nucleotides: 13. This CDR3 has 17 residues. The V gene's germline CDR1 is MGHRA and CDR2 YSYEKL. The CDR3 DNA sequence: TGCGCCAGCAGTCCCCTCCCGGGACTAGCCCGATACAATGAGCAGTTCTTC. It is translated as CASSPLPGLARYNEQFF.

This clonotype was detected a few times. The chain links TRBV3-1 to TRBJ2-2; a weak D match, TRBD2 (6 bases). The CDR3 runs to 16 residues. Germline loops: CDR1 LGHDT, CDR2 YNNKEL (reference sequence). V lost 4 bases to trimming and J lost 3 bases, with 15 bases between them. The CDR3 DNA sequence: TGTGCCAGCAGCCTTACTCCGGGACTCCACACCGGGGAGCTGTTTTTT. It is translated as CASSLTPGLHTGELFF.

This clonotype was counted many times. The chain recombines TRBV20-1 with TRBJ1-1; TRBD1 might be the D (5 bases). The CDR3 is made up of 15 amino acids. Per the germline V gene, CDR1 is DFQATT and CDR2 is SNEGSKA (reference sequence). V was pared by 0 bases and J by 2 bases, with 13 bases between. CDR3 sequence reads: CSARDQGYANTEAFF. The CDR3 nucleotides read TGCAGTGCTAGAGATCAGGGATACGCTAACACTGAAGCTTTCTTT.

This clonotype has at least ten counts. The chain employs TRBV5-1 and TRBJ1-2, with 9 bases matching TRBD1. The junction had 12 bases not matched to a gene; V was cut back by 1 base and J by 8 bases. The germline V gene encodes CDR1 SGHRS and CDR2 YFSETQ. This CDR3 comprises 16 residues. The CDR3 nucleotides are TGCGCCAGCAGCTTGTTGCCTACAGGGGGCCTGCAAGGCTACACCTTC. Protein: CASSLLPTGGLQGYTF.